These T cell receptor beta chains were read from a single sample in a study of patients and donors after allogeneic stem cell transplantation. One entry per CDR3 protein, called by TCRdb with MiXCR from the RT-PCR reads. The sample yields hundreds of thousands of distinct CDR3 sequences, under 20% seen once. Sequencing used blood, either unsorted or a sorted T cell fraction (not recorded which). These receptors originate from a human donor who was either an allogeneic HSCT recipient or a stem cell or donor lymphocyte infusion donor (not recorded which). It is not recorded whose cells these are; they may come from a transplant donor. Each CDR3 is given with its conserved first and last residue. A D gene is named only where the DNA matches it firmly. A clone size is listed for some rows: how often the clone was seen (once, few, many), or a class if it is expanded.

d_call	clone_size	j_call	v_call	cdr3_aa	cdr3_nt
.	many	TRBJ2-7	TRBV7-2	CASSLGSGGSYEQYF	TGTGCCAGCAGCTTAGGTTCGGGTGGGTCCTACGAGCAGTACTTC
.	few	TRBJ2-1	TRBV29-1	CSAEAGTSYNEQFF	TGCAGCGCCGAGGCCGGGACCTCCTACAATGAGCAGTTCTTC
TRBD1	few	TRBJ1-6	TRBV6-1	CASSEYPGGSPLHF	TGTGCCAGCAGTGAATACCCAGGGGGTTCACCCCTCCACTTT
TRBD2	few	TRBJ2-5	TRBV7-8	CASSLRLAGGAQETQYF	TGTGCCAGCAGCTTACGACTAGCGGGGGGGGCTCAAGAGACCCAGTACTTC
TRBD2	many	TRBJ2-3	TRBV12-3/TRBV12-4	CASRKAGGLDTQYF	TGTGCCAGCAGAAAAGCGGGGGGATTAGATACGCAGTATTTT
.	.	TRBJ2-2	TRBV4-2	CASSQALLGSGELFF	TGTGCCAGCAGCCAAGCCCTCCTAGGATCCGGGGAGCTGTTTTTT
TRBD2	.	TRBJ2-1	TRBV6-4	CASSVRLAAEQFF	TGTGCCAGCAGTGTACGACTAGCAGCTGAGCAGTTCTTC
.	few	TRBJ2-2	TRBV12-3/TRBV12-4	CASSLRTDTGELFF	TGTGCCAGCAGTCTCCGGACGGACACCGGGGAGCTGTTTTTT
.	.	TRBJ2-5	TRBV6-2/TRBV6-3	CASSSLPSARKETQYF	TGTGCCAGCAGTTCACTGCCCTCTGCCCGTAAAGAGACCCAGTACTTC
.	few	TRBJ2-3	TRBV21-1	CASSKGASGPSTDTQYF	TGTGCCAGCAGCAAAGGTGCCAGCGGTCCTAGCACAGATACGCAGTATTTT
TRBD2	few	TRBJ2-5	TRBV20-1	CSAPVASGRETQYF	TGCAGTGCCCCCGTGGCTAGCGGGAGGGAGACCCAGTACTTC
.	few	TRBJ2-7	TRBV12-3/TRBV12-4	CASSLTPTYEQYF	TGTGCCAGCAGTTTAACACCTACCTACGAGCAGTACTTC
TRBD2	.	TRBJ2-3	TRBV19	CASSMRLAGDTQYF	TGTGCCAGTAGTATGCGGCTAGCGGGAGATACGCAGTATTTT
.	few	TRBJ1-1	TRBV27	CASSLSGQAFF	TGTGCCAGCAGTTTATCAGGGCAGGCTTTCTTT
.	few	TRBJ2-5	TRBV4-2	CASSPEGGLQETQYF	TGTGCCAGCAGCCCAGAGGGAGGCTTACAAGAGACCCAGTACTTC
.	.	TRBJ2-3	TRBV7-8	CASSPPWVSDTQYF	TGTGCCAGCAGCCCTCCGTGGGTGTCGGATACGCAGTATTTT
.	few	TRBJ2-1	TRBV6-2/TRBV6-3	CASRESNSGPNEQFF	TGTGCCAGCAGAGAAAGTAATTCAGGGCCCAATGAGCAGTTCTTC
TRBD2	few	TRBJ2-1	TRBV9	CASSVGTSGRAWSYNEQFF	TGTGCCAGCAGCGTAGGGACTAGCGGGAGGGCCTGGTCCTACAATGAGCAGTTCTTC
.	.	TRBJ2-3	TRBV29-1	CSVDAGLTDTQYF	TGCAGCGTTGATGCAGGCCTCACAGATACGCAGTATTTT
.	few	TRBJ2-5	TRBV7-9	CASSSGGARETQYF	TGTGCCAGCAGCTCAGGAGGGGCGCGGGAGACCCAGTACTTC
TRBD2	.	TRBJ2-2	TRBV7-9	CASRFGGASSNTGELFF	TGTGCCAGCAGATTCGGGGGGGCCAGTTCGAACACCGGGGAGCTGTTTTTT
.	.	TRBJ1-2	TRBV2	CASRELRNGGGYTF	TGTGCCAGCAGGGAACTGAGGAACGGCGGAGGCTACACCTTC
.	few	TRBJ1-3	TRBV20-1	CSAMGGTQVGNTIYF	TGCAGTGCGATGGGGGGGACACAGGTGGGAAACACCATATATTTT
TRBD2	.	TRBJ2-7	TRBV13	CASSLGLAGARYRNEQYF	TGTGCCAGCAGCTTAGGCCTAGCGGGAGCCAGGTATAGGAACGAGCAGTACTTC
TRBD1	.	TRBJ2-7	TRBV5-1	CASSWTGGNEQYF	TGCGCCAGCAGCTGGACAGGGGGCAACGAGCAGTACTTC